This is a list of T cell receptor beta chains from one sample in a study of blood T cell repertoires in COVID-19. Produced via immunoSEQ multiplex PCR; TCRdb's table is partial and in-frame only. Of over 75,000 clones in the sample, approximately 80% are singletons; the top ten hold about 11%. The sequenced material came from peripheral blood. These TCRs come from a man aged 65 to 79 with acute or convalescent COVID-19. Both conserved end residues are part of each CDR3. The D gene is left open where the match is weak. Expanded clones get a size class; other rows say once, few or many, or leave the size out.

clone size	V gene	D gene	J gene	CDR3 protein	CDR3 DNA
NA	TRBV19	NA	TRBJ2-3	CASSPGGISFSPDTQYF	TGTGCCAGTAGTCCCGGGGGAATCTCCTTTTCGCCAGATACGCAGTATTTT
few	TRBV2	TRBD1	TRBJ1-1	CASRTGVGTEAFF	TGTGCCAGCAGGACAGGGGTTGGGACTGAAGCTTTCTTT
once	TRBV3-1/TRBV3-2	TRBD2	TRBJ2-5	CASSQGNSGAQETQYF	TGTGCCAGCAGCCAGGGGAATAGCGGGGCCCAAGAGACCCAGTACTTC
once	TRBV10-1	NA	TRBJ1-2	CAQAGYTF	TGCGCTCAAGCTGGCTACACCTTC
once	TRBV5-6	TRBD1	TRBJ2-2	CASSLGTGRATGELFF	TGTGCCAGCAGCTTGGGGACAGGGCGGGCGACCGGGGAGCTGTTTTTT
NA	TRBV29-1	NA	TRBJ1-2	CSVWTGGVYGYTF	TGCAGCGTTTGGACTGGGGGCGTCTATGGCTACACCTTC
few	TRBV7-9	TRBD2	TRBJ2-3	CASSASGGAWDTQYF	TGTGCCAGCAGCGCCAGCGGGGGGGCCTGGGATACGCAGTATTTT
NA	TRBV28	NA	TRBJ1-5	CATRWGGGNSNQPQHF	TGTGCCACCCGGTGGGGGGGCGGAAATAGCAATCAGCCCCAGCATTTT
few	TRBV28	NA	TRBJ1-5	CASSKEVYQPQHF	TGTGCCAGCAGTAAGGAGGTCTATCAGCCCCAGCATTTT
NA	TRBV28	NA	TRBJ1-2	CASSPGSPGYGYTF	TGTGCCAGCAGTCCAGGGTCCCCCGGCTATGGCTACACCTTC
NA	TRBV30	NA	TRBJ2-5	CAWNKRGRGETQYF	TGTGCCTGGAACAAGAGGGGGAGGGGAGAGACCCAGTACTTC
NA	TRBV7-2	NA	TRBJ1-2	CASSLTSGVDGYTF	TGTGCCAGCAGCTTAACTAGCGGGGTAGATGGCTACACCTTC
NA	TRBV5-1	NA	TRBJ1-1	CASSLDGQHNTEAFF	TGCGCCAGCAGCTTGGACGGACAACACAACACTGAAGCTTTCTTT
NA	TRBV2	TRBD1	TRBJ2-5	CASSNAGQGVETQYF	TGTGCCAGCAGTAACGCGGGACAGGGAGTCGAGACCCAGTACTTC
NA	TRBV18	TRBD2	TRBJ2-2	CASSPPGGLNTGELFF	TGTGCCAGCTCACCACCGGGAGGGCTGAACACCGGGGAGCTGTTTTTT
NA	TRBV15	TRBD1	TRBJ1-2	CATSRGGRGLLSYGYTF	TGTGCCACCAGCAGGGGGGGCAGGGGGCTCCTGAGCTATGGCTACACCTTC
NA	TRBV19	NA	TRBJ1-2	CASSIARSRGGYTF	TGTGCCAGTAGTATCGCCAGGTCCCGGGGTGGCTACACCTTC
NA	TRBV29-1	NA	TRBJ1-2	CSVDTRAGYGYTF	TGCAGCGTTGATACTAGGGCTGGGTATGGCTACACCTTC
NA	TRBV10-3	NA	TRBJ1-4	CAISESSGTTNEKLFF	TGTGCCATCAGTGAGTCCTCAGGGACAACTAATGAAAAACTGTTTTTT
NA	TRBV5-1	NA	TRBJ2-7	CASSLAPVSSYEQYF	TGCGCCAGCAGCTTGGCCCCGGTTAGCTCCTACGAGCAGTACTTC
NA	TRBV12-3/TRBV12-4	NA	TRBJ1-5	CASTLQNQPQHF	TGTGCCAGCACCCTCCAGAATCAGCCCCAGCATTTT
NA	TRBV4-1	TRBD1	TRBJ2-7	CASSQVQGAGEQYF	TGCGCCAGCAGCCAAGTCCAGGGGGCAGGCGAGCAGTACTTC
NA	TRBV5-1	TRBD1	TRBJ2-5	CASSLVGGRETQYF	TGCGCCAGCAGCTTGGTAGGGGGCCGGGAGACCCAGTACTTC
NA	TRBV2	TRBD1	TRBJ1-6	CASSVDRGPEPLHF	TGTGCCAGCAGCGTAGACAGGGGGCCTGAACCCCTCCACTTT
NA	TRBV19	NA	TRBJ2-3	CASKSGTDTQYF	TGTGCCAGTAAATCAGGCACAGATACGCAGTATTTT
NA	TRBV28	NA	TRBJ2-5	CASSLSVRHREETQYF	TGTGCCAGCAGTTTATCGGTGCGGCATCGAGAGGAGACCCAGTACTTC
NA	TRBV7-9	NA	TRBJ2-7	CASGVDTYEQYF	TGTGCCAGCGGTGTAGACACGTACGAGCAGTACTTC
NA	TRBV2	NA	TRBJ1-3	CASSSIGNTIYF	TGTGCCAGCAGTTCAATCGGAAACACCATATATTTT
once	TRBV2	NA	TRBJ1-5	CASSPDRNQPQHF	TGTGCCAGCAGCCCCGACAGGAATCAGCCCCAGCATTTT
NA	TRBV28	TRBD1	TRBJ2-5	CASSGTAQETQYF	TGTGCCAGCAGTGGGACAGCCCAAGAGACCCAGTACTTC
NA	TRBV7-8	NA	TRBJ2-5	CASSPSHRGEDSQYF	TGTGCCAGCAGCCCTTCGCATCGAGGAGAGGATTCCCAGTACTTC
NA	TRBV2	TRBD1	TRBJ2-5	CASSKGARETQYF	TGTGCCAGCTCAAAGGGGGCGCGAGAGACCCAGTACTTC
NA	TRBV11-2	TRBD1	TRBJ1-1	CASSLRAGGNTEAFF	TGTGCCAGCAGCTTAAGGGCAGGGGGTAACACTGAAGCTTTCTTT
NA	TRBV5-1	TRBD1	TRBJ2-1	CASSLVPGGSEQFF	TGCGCCAGCAGCTTGGTTCCAGGGGGCAGTGAGCAGTTCTTC
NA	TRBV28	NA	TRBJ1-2	CASSLAMEPVSNYGYTF	TGTGCCAGCAGTTTAGCTATGGAGCCAGTCTCTAACTATGGCTACACCTTC
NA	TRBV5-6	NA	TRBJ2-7	CASSLDRTRSYEQYF	TGTGCCAGCAGCTTGGACCGGACACGCTCCTACGAGCAGTACTTC
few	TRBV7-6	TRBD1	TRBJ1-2	CASSLQTGYGYTF	TGTGCCAGCAGCCTACAGACAGGGTATGGCTACACCTTC
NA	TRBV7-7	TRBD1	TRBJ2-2	CASSLGTGSGTGELFF	TGTGCCAGCAGCTTAGGGACAGGCTCGGGGACCGGGGAGCTGTTTTTT
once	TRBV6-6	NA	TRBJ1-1	CASKRDVGNTEAFF	TGTGCCAGCAAGAGGGATGTGGGGAACACTGAAGCTTTCTTT
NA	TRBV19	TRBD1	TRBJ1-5	CASSGTGVRTNQPQHF	TGTGCCAGTAGTGGGACAGGGGTCCGGACCAATCAGCCCCAGCATTTT
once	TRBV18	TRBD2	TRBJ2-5	CASSPGTTQETQYF	TGTGCCAGCTCACCCGGGACTACCCAAGAGACCCAGTACTTC
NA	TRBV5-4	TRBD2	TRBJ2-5	CASGTSGGPQETQYF	TGTGCCAGCGGAACTAGCGGGGGGCCCCAAGAGACCCAGTACTTC
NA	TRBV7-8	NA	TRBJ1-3	CASSSGISGNTIYF	TGTGCCAGCAGCTCCGGGATCTCTGGAAACACCATATATTTT
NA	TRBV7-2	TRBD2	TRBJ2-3	CASSPYPTSGADTQYF	TGTGCCAGCAGCCCCTACCCGACTAGCGGGGCCGATACGCAGTATTTT
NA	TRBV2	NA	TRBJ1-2	CASSERRQALYGYTF	TGTGCCAGCAGTGAAAGGCGACAGGCGTTATATGGCTACACCTTC
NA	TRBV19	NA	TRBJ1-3	CASSLSEGNTIYF	TGTGCCAGTAGTCTATCCGAGGGAAACACCATATATTTT
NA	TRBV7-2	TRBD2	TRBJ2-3	CASRLAARGTQYF	TGTGCCAGCAGACTAGCGGCCCGGGGTACGCAGTATTTT
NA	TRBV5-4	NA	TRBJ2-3	CASSLAGPSTDTQYF	TGTGCCAGCAGCTTAGCAGGGCCTAGCACAGATACGCAGTATTTT
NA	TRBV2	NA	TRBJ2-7	CASSVLASSYEQYF	TGTGCCAGCAGTGTGCTAGCGAGCTCCTACGAGCAGTACTTC
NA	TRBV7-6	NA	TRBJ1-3	CASGPTGRTGNTIYF	TGTGCCAGCGGCCCCACAGGGCGTACTGGAAACACCATATATTTT
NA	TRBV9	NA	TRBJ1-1	CASSPRTGGYTEAFF	TGTGCCAGCAGCCCAAGGACGGGGGGGTACACTGAAGCTTTCTTT
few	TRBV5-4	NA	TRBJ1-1	CASSLDRGSTEAFF	TGTGCCAGCAGCTTGGATCGGGGGAGCACTGAAGCTTTCTTT
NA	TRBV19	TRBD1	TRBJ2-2	CASSGMTGGWDTGELFF	TGTGCCAGTAGTGGGATGACAGGGGGCTGGGACACCGGGGAGCTGTTTTTT
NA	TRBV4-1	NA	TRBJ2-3	CASSQRGLEGDTQYF	TGCGCCAGCAGCCAAAGAGGACTCGAAGGGGATACGCAGTATTTT
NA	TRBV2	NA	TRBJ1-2	CASSGGRGYGYTF	TGTGCCAGCAGCGGAGGCCGGGGGTATGGCTACACCTTC
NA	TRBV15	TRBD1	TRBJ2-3	CATSKADRATDTQYF	TGTGCCACCAGTAAAGCGGACAGGGCCACAGATACGCAGTATTTT
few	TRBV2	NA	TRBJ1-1	CASSHGQRNTEAFF	TGTGCCAGCAGCCACGGACAGAGGAACACTGAAGCTTTCTTT
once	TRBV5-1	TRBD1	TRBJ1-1	CASSLTGAGNTEAFF	TGCGCCAGCAGCTTAACAGGGGCGGGGAACACTGAAGCTTTCTTT
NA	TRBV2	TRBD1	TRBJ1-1	CASKTGLNTEAFF	TGTGCCAGCAAGACAGGGTTGAACACTGAAGCTTTCTTT
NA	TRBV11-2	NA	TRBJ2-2	CASSLVTAANTGELFF	TGTGCCAGCAGCTTAGTTACAGCGGCGAACACCGGGGAGCTGTTTTTT